This is a list of T cell receptor beta chains from one sample in a study of T cell responses to AZD1222 COVID-19 vaccine. The assay was immunoSEQ multiplex PCR, and TCRdb's table has in-frame clones only and misses some. Here the sample spans about 180,000 clones, 90% to 95% being singletons. The source was peripheral blood, collected 28 days after the second AZD1222 dose. The receptors stem from an adult who received the AZD1222 COVID-19 vaccine. Each CDR3 is given with its conserved first and last residue. Fields, in order: clone size, J gene, V gene, D gene, CDR3 protein, CDR3 DNA. The D gene is left open where the match is weak. Clone size appears in some rows only: once, few, many, or a class for an expanded clone.

size: once
J: TRBJ1-1
V: TRBV6-2/TRBV6-3
D: NA
CDR3: CASSTLQGYTEAFF
DNA: TGTGCCAGCAGTACTTTACAGGGATACACTGAAGCTTTCTTT

size: NA
J: TRBJ2-1
V: TRBV7-9
D: NA
CDR3: CASSKSGVQGTEQFF
DNA: TGTGCCAGCAGCAAGTCCGGAGTACAGGGCACTGAGCAGTTCTTC

size: NA
J: TRBJ1-2
V: TRBV9
D: NA
CDR3: CASSETTGDYGYTF
DNA: TGTGCCAGCAGCGAGACCACGGGGGACTATGGCTACACCTTC

size: NA
J: TRBJ2-1
V: TRBV5-1
D: TRBD2
CDR3: CASSLGTSGSESGEQFF
DNA: TGCGCCAGCAGCTTGGGGACTAGCGGGAGTGAGTCCGGTGAGCAGTTCTTC

size: NA
J: TRBJ1-5
V: TRBV6-1
D: TRBD1
CDR3: CASSEIGQGAEKPQHF
DNA: TGTGCCAGCAGTGAAATCGGGCAGGGGGCGGAAAAGCCCCAGCATTTT

size: NA
J: TRBJ1-2
V: TRBV7-2
D: TRBD1
CDR3: CASSQLRTGGGYTF
DNA: TGTGCCAGCAGCCAACTCAGGACAGGCGGTGGCTACACCTTC

size: NA
J: TRBJ2-1
V: TRBV18
D: TRBD1
CDR3: CASSPEQIQDRAYNEQFF
DNA: TGTGCCAGCTCACCAGAGCAGATTCAGGACAGGGCTTACAATGAGCAGTTCTTC

size: NA
J: TRBJ1-6
V: TRBV25-1
D: TRBD1
CDR3: CASRTGGNSPLHF
DNA: TGTGCCAGTAGGACAGGAGGTAATTCACCCCTCCACTTT

size: NA
J: TRBJ1-2
V: TRBV28
D: NA
CDR3: CASSGLAYGYTF
DNA: TGTGCCAGCAGTGGCCTCGCCTATGGCTACACCTTC

size: NA
J: TRBJ2-7
V: TRBV27
D: NA
CDR3: CASSLGGEQYF
DNA: TGTGCCAGCAGTTTAGGAGGGGAGCAGTACTTC

size: NA
J: TRBJ1-4
V: TRBV3-1/TRBV3-2
D: NA
CDR3: CASSQVMRTDPANEKLFF
DNA: TGTGCCAGCAGCCAAGTGATGAGGACGGACCCTGCTAATGAAAAACTGTTTTTT

size: NA
J: TRBJ1-3
V: TRBV6-5
D: NA
CDR3: CASGKGPGNTIYF
DNA: TGTGCCAGCGGGAAAGGGCCTGGAAACACCATATATTTT

size: NA
J: TRBJ2-6
V: TRBV5-1
D: NA
CDR3: CASSLEGISRVAF
DNA: TGCGCCAGCAGCTTGGAAGGAATTAGCCGAGTGGCTTTC

size: once
J: TRBJ1-2
V: TRBV28
D: TRBD1
CDR3: CASSSPGTGGVGYTF
DNA: TGTGCCAGCAGTTCTCCCGGGACAGGGGGCGTTGGCTACACCTTC

size: NA
J: TRBJ1-5
V: TRBV25-1
D: NA
CDR3: CASSEVDSNQPQHF
DNA: TGTGCCAGCAGTGAGGTGGATAGCAATCAGCCCCAGCATTTT

size: NA
J: TRBJ1-5
V: TRBV7-2
D: NA
CDR3: CASSSGRHSNQPQHF
DNA: TGTGCCAGCAGCTCCGGGAGGCATAGCAATCAGCCCCAGCATTTT

size: NA
J: TRBJ1-6
V: TRBV7-9
D: NA
CDR3: CASSLDSGYNSPLHF
DNA: TGTGCCAGCAGCTTAGATTCGGGTTATAATTCACCCCTCCACTTT

size: NA
J: TRBJ2-1
V: TRBV5-4
D: NA
CDR3: CASSIGMAVVNNEQFF
DNA: TGTGCCAGCAGCATTGGGATGGCAGTGGTGAACAATGAGCAGTTCTTC

size: NA
J: TRBJ1-2
V: TRBV2
D: NA
CDR3: CASRWGSNYGYTF
DNA: TGTGCCAGCAGGTGGGGTAGCAACTATGGCTACACCTTC

size: NA
J: TRBJ1-1
V: TRBV7-9
D: NA
CDR3: CASSFLSVNTEAFF
DNA: TGTGCCAGCAGCTTCCTCAGCGTCAACACTGAAGCTTTCTTT

size: NA
J: TRBJ1-5
V: TRBV30
D: NA
CDR3: CAWSGFQGTNQPQHF
DNA: TGTGCCTGGAGTGGATTTCAGGGGACCAATCAGCCCCAGCATTTT

size: once
J: TRBJ2-7
V: TRBV9
D: TRBD1
CDR3: CASSVDPGQRDEQYF
DNA: TGTGCCAGCAGCGTAGACCCGGGACAGAGGGACGAGCAGTACTTC

size: NA
J: TRBJ2-1
V: TRBV5-1
D: NA
CDR3: CASSLLSSSNRNEQFF
DNA: TGCGCCAGCAGCTTGTTGTCCTCGAGCAATAGAAATGAGCAGTTCTTC

size: NA
J: TRBJ1-5
V: TRBV27
D: NA
CDR3: CASSPVVYSNQPQHF
DNA: TGTGCCAGCAGCCCCGTGGTGTATAGCAATCAGCCCCAGCATTTT

size: NA
J: TRBJ2-1
V: TRBV28
D: TRBD2
CDR3: CASSLYIRTSDEQFF
DNA: TGTGCCAGCAGTTTATATATCCGGACTAGTGATGAGCAGTTCTTC

size: NA
J: TRBJ2-1
V: TRBV7-9
D: TRBD1
CDR3: CASSFSGTGYNEQFF
DNA: TGTGCCAGCAGCTTTTCCGGGACAGGCTACAATGAGCAGTTCTTC

size: once
J: TRBJ2-7
V: TRBV27
D: NA
CDR3: CASSFTGQSGDYEQYF
DNA: TGTGCCAGCAGTTTTACCGGACAATCAGGGGACTACGAGCAGTACTTC

size: NA
J: TRBJ2-2
V: TRBV7-9
D: NA
CDR3: CASYRTGGSGKGYTGELFF
DNA: TGTGCCAGCTACCGTACGGGCGGGTCAGGGAAGGGATACACCGGGGAGCTGTTTTTT

size: NA
J: TRBJ1-2
V: TRBV7-5
D: NA
CDR3: CARSFLGQVPRNYGYTF
DNA: TGTGCCAGAAGCTTCTTGGGACAGGTCCCCCGTAACTATGGCTACACCTTC

size: NA
J: TRBJ1-1
V: TRBV6-5
D: NA
CDR3: CASSYTAGPNTEAFF
DNA: TGTGCCAGCAGTTACACCGCGGGACCCAACACTGAAGCTTTCTTT

size: NA
J: TRBJ2-4
V: TRBV28
D: NA
CDR3: CASMDRAKNIQYF
DNA: TGTGCCAGCATGGACAGAGCCAAAAACATTCAGTACTTC

size: NA
J: TRBJ2-2
V: TRBV2
D: NA
CDR3: CASRRIVAGELFF
DNA: TGTGCCAGCAGGAGAATTGTCGCCGGGGAGCTGTTTTTT

size: NA
J: TRBJ1-4
V: TRBV4-1
D: TRBD1
CDR3: CASSQTAGQTNEKLFF
DNA: TGCGCCAGCAGCCAGACGGCGGGACAGACTAATGAAAAACTGTTTTTT

size: NA
J: TRBJ2-2
V: TRBV27
D: NA
CDR3: CASSLSPPGELFF
DNA: TGTGCCAGCAGTTTATCTCCCCCTGGGGAGCTGTTTTTT

size: NA
J: TRBJ1-5
V: TRBV19
D: TRBD1
CDR3: CASTPGGGSQPQHF
DNA: TGTGCCAGTACCCCGGGAGGGGGCAGTCAGCCCCAGCATTTT

size: NA
J: TRBJ1-4
V: TRBV28
D: NA
CDR3: CASSLLATGALSEKLFF
DNA: TGTGCCAGCAGTCTCCTCGCAACCGGGGCGTTATCGGAAAAACTGTTTTTT

size: NA
J: TRBJ2-7
V: TRBV11-2
D: TRBD2
CDR3: CASSPRLAVYEQYF
DNA: TGTGCCAGCAGCCCAAGACTAGCGGTGTACGAGCAGTACTTC

size: NA
J: TRBJ2-7
V: TRBV7-9
D: TRBD1
CDR3: CASSPGTGGEQYF
DNA: TGTGCCAGCAGCCCCGGGACAGGGGGCGAGCAGTACTTC

size: NA
J: TRBJ2-7
V: TRBV18
D: TRBD1
CDR3: CASSQDRGGYEQYF
DNA: TGTGCCAGCTCACAGGACAGGGGGGGCTACGAGCAGTACTTC

size: NA
J: TRBJ2-7
V: TRBV5-1
D: TRBD2
CDR3: CASSVTSGGSSYEQYF
DNA: TGCGCCAGCAGCGTTACTAGCGGGGGAAGCTCCTACGAGCAGTACTTC

size: NA
J: TRBJ2-7
V: TRBV6-6
D: NA
CDR3: CATSPPGLSYEQYF
DNA: TGTGCCACCTCCCCCCCGGGACTCTCCTACGAGCAGTACTTC

size: once
J: TRBJ2-7
V: TRBV4-2
D: NA
CDR3: CASSQVSGSTYEQYF
DNA: TGTGCCAGCAGCCAAGTTTCCGGGAGTACCTACGAGCAGTACTTC

size: NA
J: TRBJ2-7
V: TRBV1
D: NA
CDR3: CTSSQDKFEQYF
DNA: TGCACCAGCAGCCAAGATAAGTTCGAGCAGTACTTC

size: NA
J: TRBJ1-1
V: TRBV28
D: NA
CDR3: CASSFWDEAFF
DNA: TGTGCCAGCAGTTTCTGGGATGAAGCTTTCTTT

size: once
J: TRBJ1-4
V: TRBV9
D: NA
CDR3: CASSPYLGVRGDEKLFF
DNA: TGTGCCAGCAGCCCCTACCTCGGGGTCAGGGGTGACGAAAAACTGTTTTTT

size: NA
J: TRBJ2-2
V: TRBV4-1
D: NA
CDR3: CASSQVAGTGELFF
DNA: TGCGCCAGCAGCCAAGTGGCGGGCACCGGGGAGCTGTTTTTT

size: NA
J: TRBJ1-2
V: TRBV20-1
D: NA
CDR3: CSAAAGYGYTF
DNA: TGCAGTGCTGCCGCAGGGTATGGCTACACCTTC

size: NA
J: TRBJ2-7
V: TRBV5-1
D: NA
CDR3: CASSLVSVPYEQYF
DNA: TGCGCCAGCAGCTTGGTGTCCGTGCCCTACGAGCAGTACTTC

size: NA
J: TRBJ2-7
V: TRBV20-1
D: NA
CDR3: CSARQGYEQYF
DNA: TGCAGTGCTAGACAGGGTTACGAGCAGTACTTC